This TCR beta chain was obtained from a study of long-term antiretroviral therapy in people with HIV. The study, taken as a whole, reports: The ART regimens used between the mid-2000s and the late 2010s may be less effective than current ones. ART adherence, viral resistance and therapy changes were undocumented.

An immunoSEQ assay, version v3.0, was performed at survey level. The protocol was immunoSEQ multiplex PCR, while the TCRdb copy is restricted to in-frame clones and leaves out a portion. The sample consists of 25,000 to 35,000 clones, approximately 90% of them appearing once. CDR1 and CDR2 from the germline V gene are SNHLY and FYNNEI. V gave up 5 bases and J gave up 3 bases, with 5 bases separating them. The CDR3 covers 11 residues. Comments on this clone: Its specificity is unknown. Distinct nucleotide sequences in the sample also encode this CDR3.

Each contributor possessed a minimum of one pre-ART and a minimum of two post-ART PBMC samples. Participants who had HIV were, without exception, treated in the United States. The material sequenced was unsorted PBMCs, taken 5 to 5.5 years after starting antiretroviral therapy. The TCR sequence derives from a woman aged 40-49 years with HIV. The rearrangement uses TRBV2 and TRBJ2-7; D uncertain. The CDR3 nucleotides are TGTGCCAGCAGTCCGTACTACGAGCAGTACTTC. This gives the protein CASSPYYEQYF.